One T cell receptor beta chain is described in this entry. This sample's time point: baseline pretreatment blood. Regarding treatment: 15 Gy SBRT to primary tumor, nephrectomy 4 weeks later. These data belong to a study of radiation and T cells in renal cell carcinoma. V trimming: 8 bases; J trimming: 3 bases; junction bases outside the gene matches: 6. CDR1 and CDR2 from the germline V gene are SNHLY and FYNNEI. CDR3 length: 13 amino acids. Generated by immunoSEQ multiplex PCR, the TCRdb table keeps only in-frame clones and is missing some. The sample yields some 150,000 clones, over 65% seen once. The J gene is TRBJ2-7, the V gene TRBV2, with 8 bases that match TRBD1. The sample was blood, taken from a patient whose treatment included radiotherapy and nephrectomy. The source is a woman aged 50 to 60 with renal cell carcinoma. DNA of the CDR3: TGTGCCAGCGGCTCAGGGGGCTACTACGAGCAGTACTTC. Translating it yields CASGSGGYYEQYF.